This TCR beta chain was sequenced in a study of response to subunit inactivated influenza vaccine. Overall study findings and caveats: The authors offered the suggestion that each seasonal influenza vaccination recruits few new T cells.

MiXCR was run by TCRdb on the RT-PCR reads, yielding one entry per CDR3 protein. The table shows about 190,000 distinct CDR3 sequences, with approximately 15% occurring only once. CDR1 and CDR2 (germline): SEHNR, FQNEAQ (reference sequence). The CDR3 is 15 amino acids. The V gene lost 5 bases and the J gene lost 0 bases, with 11 bases spanning the gap. This clonotype appeared many times. The antigen remains undetermined. Sequenced material: CD8+ T cells sorted from PBMCs, taken more than 4 days after vaccination. The clonotype originates from a man aged 50 to 60 who received an inactivated influenza vaccine. The chain has TRBV7-9 and TRBJ2-1; D might be TRBD1 (5 bases). CDR3 DNA: TGTGCCAGCAGCCCCAGAAGGGGCTCCTACAATGAGCAGTTCTTC. Translating gives CASSPRRGSYNEQFF.